This T cell receptor (beta chain) is drawn from a study of T cell responses to AZD1222 COVID-19 vaccine. Overall study: Second doses that came at about 4 or about 12 weeks were put together.

Overall study results and limits: White British people made up most donors, females outnumbered males, and clonal diversity was possibly underestimated. Within unmutated variant regions lay the reported targets of nearly half of spike-specific TCRs. Spike-specific TCR breadth and depth were elevated following two AZD1222 doses.

Germline values: CDR1 SGHDN, CDR2 FVKESK. The CDR3 extends over 15 amino acids. The junction had 4 bases not matched to a gene; V was cut back by 4 bases and J by 2 bases. TCRdb keeps only in-frame clones here, not all; method: immunoSEQ multiplex PCR. The sample has about 100,000 clones, approximately 90% seen once. Notes on this clone: Its antigen is not identified.

The material sequenced was peripheral blood, taken on day 0 of AZD1222 vaccination. The chain couples TRBV14 to TRBJ1-3; 8 bases are shared with TRBD1. The clonotype was recovered from an adult in good health. The CDR3 DNA reads as TGTGCCAGCAGCCCGACGACAGGGGCTGGAAACACCATATATTTT. It encodes CASSPTTGAGNTIYF. Filled out from reference TRBV14 and TRBJ1-3, the complete variable domain reads EAGVTQFPSHSVIEKGQTVTLRCDPISGHDNLYWYRRVMGKEIKFLLHFVKESKQDESGMPNNRFLAERTGGTYSTLKVQPAELEDSGVYFCASSPTTGAGNTIYFGEGSWLTVV.